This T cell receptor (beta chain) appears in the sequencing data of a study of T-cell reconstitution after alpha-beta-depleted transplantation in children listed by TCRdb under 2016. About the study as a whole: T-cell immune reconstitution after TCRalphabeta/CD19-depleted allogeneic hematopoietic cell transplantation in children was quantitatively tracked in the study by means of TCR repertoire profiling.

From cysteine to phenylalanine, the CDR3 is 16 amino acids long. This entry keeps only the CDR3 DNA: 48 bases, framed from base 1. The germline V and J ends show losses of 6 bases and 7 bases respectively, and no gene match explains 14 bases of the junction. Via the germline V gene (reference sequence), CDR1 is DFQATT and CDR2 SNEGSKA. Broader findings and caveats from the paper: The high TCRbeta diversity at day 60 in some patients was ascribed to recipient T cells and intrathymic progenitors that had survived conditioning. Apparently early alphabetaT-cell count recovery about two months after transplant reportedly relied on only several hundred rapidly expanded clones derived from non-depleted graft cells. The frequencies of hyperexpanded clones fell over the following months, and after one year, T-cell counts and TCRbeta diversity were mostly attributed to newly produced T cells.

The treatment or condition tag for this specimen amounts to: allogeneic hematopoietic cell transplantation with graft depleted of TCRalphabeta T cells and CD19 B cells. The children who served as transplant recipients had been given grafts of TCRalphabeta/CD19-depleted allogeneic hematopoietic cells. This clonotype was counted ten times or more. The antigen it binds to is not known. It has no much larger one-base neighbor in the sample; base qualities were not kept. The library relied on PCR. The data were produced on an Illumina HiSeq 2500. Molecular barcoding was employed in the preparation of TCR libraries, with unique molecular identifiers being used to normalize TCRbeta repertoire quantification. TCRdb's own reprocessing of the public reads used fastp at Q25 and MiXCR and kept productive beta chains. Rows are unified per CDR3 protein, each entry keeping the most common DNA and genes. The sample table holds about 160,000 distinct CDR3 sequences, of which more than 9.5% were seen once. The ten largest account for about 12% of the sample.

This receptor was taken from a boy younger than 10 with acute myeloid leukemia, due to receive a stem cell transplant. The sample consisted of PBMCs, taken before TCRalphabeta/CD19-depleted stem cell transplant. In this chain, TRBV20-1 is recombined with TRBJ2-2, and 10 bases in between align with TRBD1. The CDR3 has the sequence CSALHGGTGVNGELFF. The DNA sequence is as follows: TGCAGTGCCCTTCACGGAGGGACAGGGGTTAACGGGGAGCTGTTTTTT.